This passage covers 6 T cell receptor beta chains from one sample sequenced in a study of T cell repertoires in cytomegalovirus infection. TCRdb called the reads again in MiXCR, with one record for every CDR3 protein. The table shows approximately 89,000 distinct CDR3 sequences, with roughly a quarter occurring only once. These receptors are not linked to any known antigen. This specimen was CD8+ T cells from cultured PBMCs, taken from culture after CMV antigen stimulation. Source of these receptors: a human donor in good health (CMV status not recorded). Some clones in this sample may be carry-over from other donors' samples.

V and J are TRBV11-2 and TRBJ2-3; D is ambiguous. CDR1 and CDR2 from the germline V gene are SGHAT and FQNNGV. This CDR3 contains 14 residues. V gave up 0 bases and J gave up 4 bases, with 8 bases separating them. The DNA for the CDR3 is TGTGCCAGCAGCTTAGACTCCCGGGCAGATACGCAGTATTTT. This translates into CASSLDSRADTQYF.

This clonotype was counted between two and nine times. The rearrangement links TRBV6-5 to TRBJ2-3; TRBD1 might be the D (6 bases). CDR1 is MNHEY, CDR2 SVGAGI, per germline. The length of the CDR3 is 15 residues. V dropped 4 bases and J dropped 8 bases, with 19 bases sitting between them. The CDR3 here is CASSLQGTLPSTQYF. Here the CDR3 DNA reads TGTGCCAGCAGTTTACAGGGAACTCTGCCTAGTACGCAGTATTTT.

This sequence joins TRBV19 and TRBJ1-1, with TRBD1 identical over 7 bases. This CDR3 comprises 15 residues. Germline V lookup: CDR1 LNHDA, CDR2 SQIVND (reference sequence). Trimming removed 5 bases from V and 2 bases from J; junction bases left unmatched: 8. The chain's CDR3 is CASSAEQGRNTEAFF. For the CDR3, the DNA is TGTGCCAGTAGTGCCGAACAGGGGAGAAACACTGAAGCTTTCTTT.

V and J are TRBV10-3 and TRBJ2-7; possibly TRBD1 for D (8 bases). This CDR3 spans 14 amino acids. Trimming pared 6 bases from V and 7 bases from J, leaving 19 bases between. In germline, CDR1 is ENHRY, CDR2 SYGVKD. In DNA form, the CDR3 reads TGTGCCATCAGCGAGACAGGGGACTACGCGGAGCAGTACTTC. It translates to CAISETGDYAEQYF.

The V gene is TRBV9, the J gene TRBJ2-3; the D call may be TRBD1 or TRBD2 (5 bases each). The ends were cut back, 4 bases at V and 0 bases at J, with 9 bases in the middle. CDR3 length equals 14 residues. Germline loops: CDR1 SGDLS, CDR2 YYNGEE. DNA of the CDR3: TGTGCCAGCAGCACCCGGGACAGCACAGATACGCAGTATTTT. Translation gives CASSTRDSTDTQYF.

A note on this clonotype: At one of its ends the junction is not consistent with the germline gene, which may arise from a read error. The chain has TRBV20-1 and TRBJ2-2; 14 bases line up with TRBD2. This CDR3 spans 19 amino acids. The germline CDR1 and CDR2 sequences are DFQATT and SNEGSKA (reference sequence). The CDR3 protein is CGARAAGGTSGGNTGELFF. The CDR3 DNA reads TGCGGTGCTAGAGCCGCAGGTGGGACTAGCGGGGGAAATACCGGGGAGCTGTTTTTT.